Following are 30 T cell receptor beta chains from one sample sequenced in a study of blood T cells in healthy people across ages. A second about 7 to 11 cycle PCR used barcoded and J-beta primers. From the 5' RACE reads, TCRdb called clonotypes with MiXCR, one entry per CDR3 protein. The sample consists of roughly 680,000 distinct CDR3 sequences, 40% to 65% of them appearing once. The source material was blood. The receptors come from a woman aged 80 or over in good health.

The rearrangement joins TRBV12-5 to TRBJ2-3, with 7 bases fitting TRBD2. This CDR3 has 18 amino acids. Germline values: CDR1 LGHNT, CDR2 FRNRAP. With V trimmed by 4 bases and J by 0 bases, 13 bases remained unmatched. Here the CDR3 DNA reads TGTGCTAGTGGTTGGGTTCCTAGCGGAAGTACTAGCACAGATACGCAGTATTTT. Translation gives CASGWVPSGSTSTDTQYF.

The gene calls are TRBV11-2 and TRBJ2-1, with 7 nucleotides matching TRBD2. The junction had 11 bases not matched to a gene; V was cut back by 5 bases and J by 4 bases. The length of the CDR3 is 16 residues. CDR1 and CDR2 from the germline V gene are SGHAT and FQNNGV. The CDR3 reads CASSPHGAGKYNEQFF. The CDR3 region has the DNA TGTGCCAGCAGCCCCCACGGAGCGGGGAAATACAATGAGCAGTTCTTC. The full variable domain, with the rest looked up from reference TRBV11-2 and TRBJ2-1, is EAGVAQSPRYKIIEKRQSVAFWCNPISGHATLYWYQQILGQGPKLLIQFQNNGVVDDSQLPKDRFSAERLKGVDSTLKIQPAKLEDSAVYLCASSPHGAGKYNEQFFGPGTRLTVL.

Notes on this clonotype: A junction end diverges from the germline sequence, so it may reflect a read error. V gene TRBV18 combines with J gene TRBJ2-7; TRBD2 is a possible D gene (6 bases). The CDR3 consists of 14 residues. In germline, CDR1 is KGHSH, CDR2 LQKENI. This chain's CDR3 is CAGSPRIREDEQYF. Here the CDR3 DNA reads TGTGCCGGCTCACCACGGATCAGGGAGGACGAGCAGTACTTC.

This clonotype was picked up one time. This could be a read error, since a much larger clone is one nucleotide away. The chain carries TRBV27 and TRBJ2-7; 8 bases agree with TRBD2. The CDR3 is made up of 15 amino acids. The V segment lost 6 bases and the J segment 2 bases; nucleotides outside the gene matches: 9. Germline assignment: CDR1 MNHEY and CDR2 SMNVEV (reference sequence). CDR3 in amino acids: CASSRAGDFPYEQYF. CDR3 DNA: TGTGCCAGCAGCCGAGCGGGAGACTTCCCCTACGAGCAGTACTTC.

This clonotype was detected ten times or more. The chain carries TRBV29-1 and TRBJ1-5; 8 nucleotides agree with TRBD1. J lost 6 bases, V lost 6 bases, and 10 bases had no gene match. CDR1 is SQVTM and CDR2 is ANQGSEA in the germline V gene. The CDR3 runs to 14 residues. In DNA form, the CDR3 reads TGCAGCGTCGGATCGACAGGGGAGGGTCAGCCCCAGCATTTT. It is translated as CSVGSTGEGQPQHF.

The J gene is TRBJ2-5, the V gene TRBV6-1; D might be TRBD1 (6 bases). Trimming pared 5 bases from V and 5 bases from J, leaving 12 bases between. In germline, CDR1 is MNHNS, CDR2 SASEGT. This CDR3 spans 13 amino acids. The DNA of the CDR3 is TGTGCCAGCAGTTTTCCAGGGGTGGAGACCCAGTACTTC. This gives the protein CASSFPGVETQYF.

Note on this clonotype: Since a much larger clone is just one base distant, this may be a read error. J is TRBJ2-5 and V is TRBV10-3; 10 nucleotides match TRBD1. The J call may not be correct, given that the DNA end is closer to TRBJ2-7. The CDR3 extends over 14 amino acids. Germline V gives CDR1 ENHRY, CDR2 SYGVKD. CDR3 protein: CATCRGTGAYEQYF. CDR3 DNA: TGTGCCACCTGCCGGGGGACAGGGGCATACGAGCAGTACTTC.

The V call is TRBV4-1, the J call TRBJ1-6; perhaps TRBD1 as D (5 bases). V was trimmed by 0 bases and J by 5 bases, leaving 23 bases between them. The CDR3 loop spans 20 amino acids. CDR1 is MGHRA, CDR2 YSYEKL, per germline. The CDR3 loop is CASSQDAGPSSLSHNSPLHF. The CDR3 bases are TGCGCCAGCAGCCAAGATGCGGGACCCTCATCCCTTAGTCATAATTCACCCCTCCACTTT.

The chain carries TRBV20-1 and TRBJ2-1; the match to TRBD1 covers 7 bases. The CDR3 spans 15 residues. Per the germline V gene, CDR1 is DFQATT and CDR2 is SNEGSKA (reference sequence). The trim removed 3 bases at V and 1 base at J, leaving 6 bases unmatched. The CDR3 DNA follows: TGCAGTGCTAGTGAGGGGGCTGTATCCTACAATGAGCAGTTCTTC. Encoded protein: CSASEGAVSYNEQFF.

The sample holds one count of this clonotype. This sequence joins TRBV5-1 and TRBJ2-7; TRBD2 aligns across 8 bases. The V and J ends lost 2 bases and 6 bases, in that order; junction bases with no gene match: 7. The CDR3 contains 14 residues. Germline CDR1 reads SGHRS; CDR2 reads YFSETQ. The DNA of the CDR3 is TGCGCCAGCAGCTTCGGGACTAGTGAGATCGAGCAGTACTTC. Protein sequence: CASSFGTSEIEQYF.

As regards this clonotype: The conserved final phenylalanine or tryptophan is absent from the CDR3, which likely points to a read error. The rearrangement links TRBV3-1 to TRBJ2-5, with 9 bases lining up with TRBD2. Germline CDR1 LGHDT, CDR2 YNNKEL (reference sequence). The CDR3 is 15 amino acids. The junction had 9 bases not matched to a gene; V was cut back by 4 bases and J by 6 bases. The CDR3 protein is CASSPPGTSTKTQYL. The DNA of the CDR3 is TGTGCCAGCAGCCCCCCCGGGACTAGCACAAAGACCCAGTACTTA.

V and J are TRBV5-1 and TRBJ2-1; weak D call: TRBD1 (5 bases). The length of the CDR3 is 13 residues. Germline values: CDR1 SGHRS, CDR2 YFSETQ. The V gene lost 7 bases and the J gene lost 5 bases, with 13 bases spanning the gap. The CDR3 DNA reads as TGCGCCAGCGCCACTGACAGCAACAATGAGCAGTTCTTC. Residues: CASATDSNNEQFF.

This clonotype was recorded many times. The CDR3 reads CASSLEGLNYGYTF. CDR3 nucleotides: TGCGCCAGCAGCTTGGAAGGACTAAACTATGGCTACACCTTC. The J gene is TRBJ1-2, the V gene TRBV5-1; the D is unclear. Germline values: CDR1 SGHRS, CDR2 YFSETQ. V was pared by 0 bases and J by 2 bases, with 8 bases between. The CDR3 has 14 amino acids.

This clonotype has just a few counts. The chain joins TRBV15 to TRBJ2-3; 10 positions agree with TRBD2. With V trimmed by 0 bases and J by 4 bases, 7 bases remained unmatched. Germline V lookup: CDR1 LNHNV, CDR2 YYDKDF (reference sequence). CDR3 length equals 17 residues. The CDR3 coding sequence is TGTGCCACCAGCAGAGATGTTAGCGGGGGGATAGCAGATACGCAGTATTTT. Its translation: CATSRDVSGGIADTQYF. The full variable domain, in which reference TRBV15 and TRBJ2-3 provide the parts outside the CDR3, is DAMVIQNPRYQVTQFGKPVTLSCSQTLNHNVMYWYQQKSSQAPKLLFHYYDKDFNNEADTPDNFQSRRPNTSFCFLDIRSPGLGDTAMYLCATSRDVSGGIADTQYFGPGTRLTVL.

This clonotype was observed a few times. The V and J genes are TRBV28 and TRBJ2-5; 11 bases agree with TRBD1. Trimming cost V 5 bases and J 2 bases; bases outside gene matches: 13. The CDR3 contains 18 residues. Germline CDR1 and CDR2: MDHEN and SYDVKM. The CDR3 DNA is TGTGCCAGCAGTCGGGACAGGGGGTCGGTGATGGAGCAAGAGACCCAGTACTTC. Its protein is CASSRDRGSVMEQETQYF.

This clonotype was found many times. V gene TRBV6-5 combines with J gene TRBJ1-5; D ambiguous. V was pared by 6 bases and J by 0 bases, with 12 bases between. CDR3 length: 15 residues. From germline, CDR1 is MNHEY and CDR2 SVGAGI. CDR3 coding DNA: TGTGCCAGCAGCAAGGCGGCAAATAGCAATCAGCCCCAGCATTTT. It is translated as CASSKAANSNQPQHF.

This CDR3 reads CASSLALGSTQYF. In nucleotides, the CDR3 is TGTGCCAGCAGCCTTGCCCTGGGGAGTACGCAGTATTTT. The rearrangement links TRBV14 to TRBJ2-3; D may be TRBD2 (5 bases). CDR1 is SGHDN and CDR2 is FVKESK in the germline V gene. The CDR3 is made up of 13 amino acids. Trimming pared 4 bases from V and 8 bases from J, leaving 13 bases between.

This clonotype showed up many times. The genes are TRBV2 and TRBJ1-6; D is ambiguous. CDR3 length: 14 residues. Germline assignment: CDR1 SNHLY and CDR2 FYNNEI. Deletions cut 6 bases from V and 6 bases from J, with 12 bases between. In nucleotides, the CDR3 is TGTGCCAGCAGCGTATTACAGATTAATTCACCCCTCCACTTT. Its translation: CASSVLQINSPLHF.

This clonotype was seen more than once but under ten times. J is TRBJ2-3 and V is TRBV28, with 16 bases lining up with TRBD2. The J segment lost 6 bases and the V segment lost 3 bases, leaving 15 bases of the junction unmatched. The V gene's germline CDR1 is MDHEN and CDR2 SYDVKM. The CDR3 runs to 20 residues. The CDR3 loop is CASSFDPRGTSGGARDTQYF. CDR3 DNA sequence: TGTGCCAGCAGTTTCGATCCCCGTGGGACTAGCGGGGGGGCCCGCGATACGCAGTATTTT.

CDR3 sequence reads: CASSPGGTGVYEQYF. Here the CDR3 DNA reads TGTGCCAGCAGCCCCGGGGGGACAGGGGTATACGAGCAGTACTTC. The rearrangement links TRBV12-3 or TRBV12-4 to TRBJ2-7; the match to TRBD1 covers 10 bases. The junction had 9 bases not matched to a gene; V was cut back by 6 bases and J by 4 bases. This CDR3 is built from 15 residues.

In the case of this clonotype: A much larger clonotype is one base distant, so this may be a read error. This sequence joins TRBV29-1 and TRBJ2-1; 8 positions agree with TRBD2. Germline loops: CDR1 SQVTM, CDR2 ANQGSEA. This CDR3 spans 13 amino acids. As DNA, the CDR3 is TGCAGCGTTGAGCCTAGCGGGTACAATAAGCAGTTCTTC. Its protein product is CSVEPSGYNKQFF.

Of note for this clonotype: Possible read error: a much larger clone is one base away. This sequence joins TRBV6-1 and TRBJ2-1, with D tentatively TRBD2 (9 bases). The DNA end is a closer match to TRBJ2-7, so the J assignment may be wrong. Germline CDR1 and CDR2: MNHNS and SASEGT. CDR3 length: 20 residues. CDR3 DNA: TGTGCCAGCACCACGGGTACCGCGGGGGGGTTTTCAGGGGGCTACAATGAGCAGTACTTC. As protein: CASTTGTAGGFSGGYNEQYF.

This clonotype was detected ten times or more. The chain is built from TRBV4-1 and TRBJ2-1, with 7 bases fitting TRBD1. V dropped 1 base and J dropped 12; count of bases not matched to a gene: 24. This CDR3 is built from 19 residues. The germline V gene has CDR1 MGHRA and CDR2 YSYEKL. The CDR3 bases are TGCGCCAGCAGCCAAGGCGGTGAGGGGGCAGGTTTTAGGCTAGTGGCGCAGTTCTTC. Translated, it gives CASSQGGEGAGFRLVAQFF.

The chain carries TRBV7-9 and TRBJ2-1; no reliable D call. The CDR3 has 13 amino acids. Germline V lookup: CDR1 SEHNR, CDR2 FQNEAQ (reference sequence). V was clipped by 6 bases and J by 4 bases, with 10 bases between them. The CDR3 region is CASSAQFYNEQFF. Written as DNA, the CDR3 is TGTGCCAGCAGTGCCCAATTTTACAATGAGCAGTTCTTC.

In DNA form, the CDR3 reads TGTGCCAGCCGCTACCGACAGGGGGCGCTTAACTATGGCTACACCTTC. It encodes CASRYRQGALNYGYTF. The rearrangement links TRBV21-1 to TRBJ1-2; the listed D gene, TRBD1, was not tested against the DNA. TRBV21-1 is a recognized pseudogene. The CDR3 sequence is 16 residues long.

Remarks on this clonotype: Being one base from a much bigger clone, this may be a read error. This chain joins TRBV18 and TRBJ2-3, with D unclear. The CDR3 loop spans 11 amino acids. The germline V gene has CDR1 KGHSH and CDR2 LQKENI. V lost 3 bases and J lost 6, with 4 bases in between. CDR3 bases: TGTGCCAGCTCACCGTATGATACGCAGTATTTT. The encoded protein is CASSPYDTQYF.

CDR3 in DNA: TGCAGTGCCTCGTCGGGGGGGGCGGGTTATGGCTACACCTTC. Translated: CSASSGGAGYGYTF. The genes are TRBV20-1 and TRBJ1-2; possibly TRBD1 for D (6 bases). The V gene's germline CDR1 is DFQATT and CDR2 SNEGSKA (reference sequence). Deletions cut 6 bases from V and 5 bases from J, with 19 bases between. The CDR3 totals 14 residues.

This clonotype has at least ten counts. This chain links TRBV7-8 with TRBJ2-7; TRBD1 matches at 8 bases. Trimming at V came to 5 bases and at J to 6 bases, leaving 3 bases not matched to a gene. The CDR3 is 12 residues long. The germline CDR1 and CDR2 sequences are SGHVS and FQNEAQ. The CDR3 region has the DNA TGTGCCAGCAGCATGACAGGGGCCGAGCAGTACTTC. Translation: CASSMTGAEQYF.

The gene calls are TRBV28 and TRBJ2-7, with a possible D match to TRBD1 (5 bases). The V and J ends lost 11 bases and 0 bases respectively, with 14 bases between them. The CDR3 covers 13 residues. Germline V gives CDR1 MDHEN, CDR2 SYDVKM. For the CDR3, the DNA is TGTGCCGCCTCGTGGGGCAGCTCCTACGAGCAGTACTTC. Translation gives CAASWGSSYEQYF. Together with reference TRBV28 and TRBJ2-7, the CDR3 gives the full variable domain: DVKVTQSSRYLVKRTGEKVFLECVQDMDHENMFWYRQDPGLGLRLIYFSYDVKMKEKGDIPEGYSVSREKKERFSLILESASTNQTSMYLCAASWGSSYEQYFGPGTRLTVT.

A word on this clonotype: This may be a read error: a much more frequent sequence differs by one nucleotide. The rearrangement links TRBV24-1 to TRBJ1-2, with D perhaps matching TRBD1 (5 bases). Germline V gene lookup returns CDR1 KGHDR and CDR2 SFDVKD. There are 15 residues in the CDR3. CDR3 DNA: TGTGCCACCAGTGATGCGGGGGATCGGGGAGCTGGCCACACCTTC. Its translation is CATSDAGDRGAGHTF.